This is a list of T cell receptor beta chains from one sample in a study of blood T cell repertoires in COVID-19. The table came from immunoSEQ multiplex PCR; TCRdb's copy has only in-frame clones and leaves some out. The sample shows 300,000 to 400,000 clones, roughly 90% of them seen only once. Sequenced sample: peripheral blood. The receptors here all came from a woman aged 30 to 39 with COVID-19, enrolled during active disease. Each CDR3 is given with its conserved first and last residue. The D gene is left open where the match is weak. Part of the rows lack a size; the others show once, few, many or a class for expanded clones.

v_gene: TRBV19; j_gene: TRBJ1-1; abundance: -; d_gene: -; CDR3nt: TGTGCCAGTAGTGTGACAATGAACACTGAAGCTTTCTTT; CDR3aa: CASSVTMNTEAFF
v_gene: TRBV25-1; j_gene: TRBJ1-1; abundance: -; d_gene: -; CDR3nt: TGTGCCAGCAGTGAAGATGAGGATCTGGGGAACACTGAAGCTTTCTTT; CDR3aa: CASSEDEDLGNTEAFF
v_gene: TRBV16; j_gene: TRBJ1-1; abundance: -; d_gene: -; CDR3nt: TGTGCCAGCAGACAGATGAACACTGAAGCTTTCTTT; CDR3aa: CASRQMNTEAFF
v_gene: TRBV27; j_gene: TRBJ1-2; abundance: -; d_gene: TRBD1; CDR3nt: TGTGCCAGCAGTTTCCAAGGGACAGGGGGAATGTGGGGCTACACCTTC; CDR3aa: CASSFQGTGGMWGYTF
v_gene: TRBV4-2; j_gene: TRBJ2-3; abundance: -; d_gene: TRBD2; CDR3nt: TGTGCCAGCAGCCAAGATTCGGGGGCGGGAGGTCAAGGGCCAGATACGCAGTATTTT; CDR3aa: CASSQDSGAGGQGPDTQYF
v_gene: TRBV6-5; j_gene: TRBJ1-2; abundance: -; d_gene: TRBD1; CDR3nt: TGTGCCAGCAGTTGGGGCGTAGGGGGCCTCTATGGCTACACCTTC; CDR3aa: CASSWGVGGLYGYTF
v_gene: TRBV29-1; j_gene: TRBJ2-1; abundance: -; d_gene: TRBD2; CDR3nt: TGCAGCGGTGATACTAGCGGGAGAGTTGGAGAGCAGTTCTTC; CDR3aa: CSGDTSGRVGEQFF
v_gene: TRBV5-6; j_gene: TRBJ1-6; abundance: -; d_gene: -; CDR3nt: TGTGCCAGCAGCGCGTCTGGCTATAATTCACCCCTCCACTTT; CDR3aa: CASSASGYNSPLHF
v_gene: TRBV28; j_gene: TRBJ2-1; abundance: few; d_gene: TRBD2; CDR3nt: TGTGCCAGCAGGCATCCCGGGACTAGCGGGACAACGAGCTCCTACAATGAGCAGTTCTTC; CDR3aa: CASRHPGTSGTTSSYNEQFF
v_gene: TRBV6-1; j_gene: TRBJ1-5; abundance: -; d_gene: -; CDR3nt: TGTGCCAGCAGTGAAGCGCGTGGTGGCAATCAGCCCCAGCATTTT; CDR3aa: CASSEARGGNQPQHF
v_gene: TRBV18; j_gene: TRBJ2-1; abundance: -; d_gene: -; CDR3nt: TGTGCCAGCTCACCACTTCCAGGTACTAGCCAGAGCTCCTACAATGAGCAGTTCTTC; CDR3aa: CASSPLPGTSQSSYNEQFF
v_gene: TRBV7-9; j_gene: TRBJ2-1; abundance: few; d_gene: -; CDR3nt: TGTGCCAGCAGCTTAGGAAGAGCCCCGAGAGAGGAGCAGTTCTTC; CDR3aa: CASSLGRAPREEQFF
v_gene: TRBV11-3; j_gene: TRBJ2-3; abundance: -; d_gene: TRBD2; CDR3nt: TGTGCCAGCAGCCCGGGGACTAGCGGGAGTGGTATAGATACGCAGTATTTT; CDR3aa: CASSPGTSGSGIDTQYF
v_gene: TRBV5-1; j_gene: TRBJ2-2; abundance: -; d_gene: -; CDR3nt: TGCGCCAGCCACCGTGGCCTAGACCCAAACACCGGGGAGCTGTTTTTT; CDR3aa: CASHRGLDPNTGELFF
v_gene: TRBV30; j_gene: TRBJ1-5; abundance: -; d_gene: -; CDR3nt: TGTGCCTGGAGTGTATCCAGAAATCAGCCCCAGCATTTT; CDR3aa: CAWSVSRNQPQHF
v_gene: TRBV18; j_gene: TRBJ1-1; abundance: -; d_gene: TRBD1; CDR3nt: TGTGCCAGCTCAACGGACAGGGATGCTTTCTTT; CDR3aa: CASSTDRDAFF
v_gene: TRBV6-5; j_gene: TRBJ1-6; abundance: -; d_gene: TRBD1; CDR3nt: TGTGCCAGCAGTTTACAGGGGTCCCCCCCCAATTCACCCCTCCACTTT; CDR3aa: CASSLQGSPPNSPLHF
v_gene: TRBV5-6; j_gene: TRBJ2-1; abundance: -; d_gene: -; CDR3nt: TGTGCCAGCAGCTTGGCCGGAGGCGATTACAATGAGCAGTTCTTC; CDR3aa: CASSLAGGDYNEQFF
v_gene: TRBV28; j_gene: TRBJ1-2; abundance: -; d_gene: -; CDR3nt: TGTGCCAGCAGTTTAGCAGGGCCCTATGGCTACACCTTC; CDR3aa: CASSLAGPYGYTF
v_gene: TRBV7-9; j_gene: TRBJ2-1; abundance: -; d_gene: -; CDR3nt: TGTGCCAGCAGCTCCCGAACGAAGGGAGGTAATGAGCAGTTCTTC; CDR3aa: CASSSRTKGGNEQFF
v_gene: TRBV3-1/TRBV3-2; j_gene: TRBJ2-3; abundance: -; d_gene: TRBD2; CDR3nt: TGTGCCAGCAGCCAAGATCTTAGCGGGGGGGATACGCAGTATTTT; CDR3aa: CASSQDLSGGDTQYF
v_gene: TRBV3-1/TRBV3-2; j_gene: TRBJ2-7; abundance: -; d_gene: TRBD2; CDR3nt: TGTGCCAGCAGCCGGGGACTAGCGGGGTACGAGCAGTACTTC; CDR3aa: CASSRGLAGYEQYF
v_gene: TRBV7-9; j_gene: TRBJ2-1; abundance: -; d_gene: TRBD2; CDR3nt: TGTGCCAGCAGCTTAACTAGCGGTCTATCAGGGTACAATGAGCAGTTCTTC; CDR3aa: CASSLTSGLSGYNEQFF
v_gene: TRBV6-5; j_gene: TRBJ2-7; abundance: few; d_gene: TRBD2; CDR3nt: TGTGCCAGCAGGGTAGCGGGAGAGGCCGAGCAGTACTTC; CDR3aa: CASRVAGEAEQYF
v_gene: TRBV6-1; j_gene: TRBJ2-2; abundance: -; d_gene: -; CDR3nt: TGTGCCAGCAGTGGGCCGGACCAGGGATACACCGGGGAGCTGTTTTTT; CDR3aa: CASSGPDQGYTGELFF
v_gene: TRBV27; j_gene: TRBJ2-5; abundance: -; d_gene: TRBD1; CDR3nt: TGTGCCAGCAGTAGAGGGGGCGGGGAGACCCAGTACTTC; CDR3aa: CASSRGGGETQYF
v_gene: TRBV5-4; j_gene: TRBJ1-1; abundance: -; d_gene: TRBD1; CDR3nt: TGTGCCAGCAGCTCGACGGGACAGGGGTATGGTGAAGCTTTCTTT; CDR3aa: CASSSTGQGYGEAFF
v_gene: TRBV30; j_gene: TRBJ1-3; abundance: -; d_gene: -; CDR3nt: TGTGCCTGGAGTGTCTGGCGGGTCGCGAATTCTGGAAACACCATATATTTT; CDR3aa: CAWSVWRVANSGNTIYF
v_gene: TRBV5-1; j_gene: TRBJ2-1; abundance: few; d_gene: -; CDR3nt: TGCGCCAGCAGCTTCGCCGCAGGGGTATTGTCCTACAATGAGCAGTTCTTC; CDR3aa: CASSFAAGVLSYNEQFF
v_gene: TRBV18; j_gene: TRBJ1-1; abundance: -; d_gene: -; CDR3nt: TGTGCCAGCTCAGGACTACTGAACACTGAAGCTTTCTTT; CDR3aa: CASSGLLNTEAFF
v_gene: TRBV10-3; j_gene: TRBJ2-1; abundance: -; d_gene: TRBD2; CDR3nt: TGTGCCATCAGTGACCCCCAGGGACTAGCGGGAGTCAATGAGCAGTTCTTC; CDR3aa: CAISDPQGLAGVNEQFF
v_gene: TRBV10-1; j_gene: TRBJ2-6; abundance: once; d_gene: -; CDR3nt: TGCGCCAGCACCCCCCGGTTATCTCTATCTGGGGCCAACGTCCTGACTTTC; CDR3aa: CASTPRLSLSGANVLTF
v_gene: TRBV30; j_gene: TRBJ2-2; abundance: -; d_gene: -; CDR3nt: TGTGCCTGGAGTGGGGGACTTCTTAGTTCGAACACCGGGGAGCTGTTTTTT; CDR3aa: CAWSGGLLSSNTGELFF
v_gene: TRBV11-3; j_gene: TRBJ1-1; abundance: -; d_gene: -; CDR3nt: TGTGCCAGCAGCTTATCACTCACCACTGAAGCTTTCTTT; CDR3aa: CASSLSLTTEAFF
v_gene: TRBV18; j_gene: TRBJ1-1; abundance: once; d_gene: -; CDR3nt: TGTGCCAGCTCACCAAACGTGAGACAGGCTAACACTGAAGCTTTCTTT; CDR3aa: CASSPNVRQANTEAFF
v_gene: TRBV7-2; j_gene: TRBJ2-7; abundance: -; d_gene: TRBD2; CDR3nt: TGTGCCAGCAGCGATGGACTAGCGGGGGCCTACGAGCAGTACTTC; CDR3aa: CASSDGLAGAYEQYF
v_gene: TRBV7-2; j_gene: TRBJ2-1; abundance: once; d_gene: TRBD2; CDR3nt: TGTGCCAGCAGCTCCAGACTAGCGGGTTTTAATGTACAGTTCTTC; CDR3aa: CASSSRLAGFNVQFF
v_gene: TRBV27; j_gene: TRBJ2-7; abundance: -; d_gene: TRBD2; CDR3nt: TGTGCCAGCAGTTTAACTAGCGGGGAGCAGTACTTC; CDR3aa: CASSLTSGEQYF
v_gene: TRBV27; j_gene: TRBJ2-3; abundance: -; d_gene: TRBD2; CDR3nt: TGTGCCAGCAGCCAGATGAGAGGGACTAGCGTGACAGATACGCAGTATTTT; CDR3aa: CASSQMRGTSVTDTQYF
v_gene: TRBV27; j_gene: TRBJ2-1; abundance: -; d_gene: -; CDR3nt: TGTGCCAGCAGTTTTAGCTTTAGGAGCTCCTACAATGAGCAGTTCTTC; CDR3aa: CASSFSFRSSYNEQFF
v_gene: TRBV5-6; j_gene: TRBJ1-1; abundance: -; d_gene: -; CDR3nt: TGTGCCAGCAGCTCCACAGTGAACACTGAAGCTTTCTTT; CDR3aa: CASSSTVNTEAFF
v_gene: TRBV5-1; j_gene: TRBJ2-3; abundance: -; d_gene: TRBD2; CDR3nt: TGCGCCAGCAGCTTGATCACTAGCGGGATTTCAGATACGCAGTATTTT; CDR3aa: CASSLITSGISDTQYF
v_gene: TRBV30; j_gene: TRBJ2-7; abundance: -; d_gene: -; CDR3nt: TGTGCCTGGAGTGTACAAAATTACTACGAGCAGTACTTC; CDR3aa: CAWSVQNYYEQYF
v_gene: TRBV5-1; j_gene: TRBJ2-5; abundance: -; d_gene: TRBD1; CDR3nt: TGCGCCAGCAGCTTAAGACAGGGACAAGAGACCCAGTACTTC; CDR3aa: CASSLRQGQETQYF
v_gene: TRBV9; j_gene: TRBJ1-3; abundance: -; d_gene: TRBD1; CDR3nt: TGTGCCAGCAGCGCTTACGACAGGGGCTCTGGAAACACCATATATTTT; CDR3aa: CASSAYDRGSGNTIYF
v_gene: TRBV6-1; j_gene: TRBJ1-5; abundance: -; d_gene: TRBD1; CDR3nt: TGTGCCAGCAGTGAATTGGGACAGAGCAATCAGCCCCAGCATTTT; CDR3aa: CASSELGQSNQPQHF
v_gene: TRBV5-1; j_gene: TRBJ2-2; abundance: once; d_gene: -; CDR3nt: TGCGCCAGCAGCTTGGTCGCAGGGGCTACCGGGGAGCTGTTTTTT; CDR3aa: CASSLVAGATGELFF
v_gene: TRBV5-4; j_gene: TRBJ2-1; abundance: -; d_gene: TRBD1; CDR3nt: TGTGCCAGCAGCCGGAGGGACAGGGGGGATGAGCAGTTCTTC; CDR3aa: CASSRRDRGDEQFF
v_gene: TRBV28; j_gene: TRBJ1-3; abundance: once; d_gene: -; CDR3nt: TGTGCCAGCAGTCCACAGGGCAAAACTGGAAACACCATATATTTT; CDR3aa: CASSPQGKTGNTIYF
v_gene: TRBV5-6; j_gene: TRBJ2-1; abundance: -; d_gene: -; CDR3nt: TGTGCCAGCAGCGGGGGGACTTTGTCCTACAATGAGCAGTTCTTC; CDR3aa: CASSGGTLSYNEQFF
v_gene: TRBV5-1; j_gene: TRBJ2-7; abundance: -; d_gene: -; CDR3nt: TGCGCCAGCAGCTTGACAGGGTTGACCTACGAGCAGTACTTC; CDR3aa: CASSLTGLTYEQYF
v_gene: TRBV29-1; j_gene: TRBJ1-1; abundance: once; d_gene: TRBD1; CDR3nt: TGCAGCGTTGAGGGACAGCTGAACACTGAAGCTTTCTTT; CDR3aa: CSVEGQLNTEAFF
v_gene: TRBV4-1; j_gene: TRBJ2-7; abundance: few; d_gene: -; CDR3nt: TGCGCCAGCAGCCAAGACAGCGGTAGCTTGTACGAGCAGTACTTC; CDR3aa: CASSQDSGSLYEQYF
v_gene: TRBV29-1; j_gene: TRBJ2-1; abundance: -; d_gene: TRBD2; CDR3nt: TGCAGCGCACTACTAGCGGGGGCCTACAATGAGCAGTTCTTC; CDR3aa: CSALLAGAYNEQFF